These T cell receptor beta chains were read from a single sample in a study of T cell changes during pregnancy in multiple sclerosis. Sequencing was performed with immunoSEQ multiplex PCR; in TCRdb, only in-frame clones are kept and a portion is missing. The sample carries tens of thousands of clones, roughly 90% recorded once. Source: CD8+ T cells from peripheral blood mononuclear cells, taken before pregnancy. Source of these receptors: a female donor with multiple sclerosis, enrolled in a pregnancy study. Both conserved end residues are part of each CDR3. A D gene is named only where the DNA matches it firmly. Clone size is not always given. Where it is, it says once, few, many or a class for expanded clones.

j_call clone_size d_call v_call cdr3_aa cdr3_nt
TRBJ2-7 once TRBD2 TRBV7-6 CASSAQRGGQSEQYF TGTGCCAGCAGCGCACAGCGGGGGGGCCAATCCGAGCAGTACTTC
TRBJ1-6 . . TRBV19 CASSIVGGDSSYNSPLHF TGTGCCAGTAGTATAGTTGGGGGCGATAGCTCCTATAATTCACCCCTCCACTTT
TRBJ1-1 . TRBD1 TRBV19 CATRTGQVGTEAFF TGTGCCACTCGGACAGGCCAAGTTGGGACTGAAGCTTTCTTT
TRBJ2-7 . TRBD2 TRBV2 CASWVGLAGNYEQYF TGTGCCAGCTGGGTAGGACTAGCGGGGAACTACGAGCAGTACTTC
TRBJ1-2 few . TRBV2 CASIEGYTF TGTGCCAGCATAGAAGGCTACACCTTC
TRBJ1-2 . . TRBV10-3 CAITAAGSNYGYTF TGTGCCATCACTGCGGCGGGCTCTAACTATGGCTACACCTTC
TRBJ2-3 . TRBD1 TRBV9 CASGGTGGSLSTDTQYF TGTGCCAGCGGAGGGACAGGGGGATCCTTAAGCACAGATACGCAGTATTTT
TRBJ2-3 . . TRBV11-3 CASSDNRVDTQYF TGTGCCAGCAGTGATAACAGGGTAGATACGCAGTATTTT
TRBJ2-3 . TRBD2 TRBV9 CASSVGSGGGYSTDTQYF TGTGCCAGCAGCGTAGGTAGCGGGGGGGGATATAGCACAGATACGCAGTATTTT
TRBJ1-1 once . TRBV6-6 CASSYLQGNTEAFF TGTGCCAGCAGTTACTTACAGGGGAACACTGAAGCTTTCTTT
TRBJ2-1 . . TRBV12-5 CASGGGYFNEQFF TGTGCTAGTGGAGGGGGTTACTTTAATGAGCAGTTCTTC
TRBJ1-5 . TRBD1 TRBV28 CASSQGAANQPQHF TGTGCCAGCAGTCAGGGGGCGGCCAATCAGCCCCAGCATTTT
TRBJ1-6 . TRBD1 TRBV19 CASSMSDRGGSPLHF TGTGCCAGTAGTATGTCGGACAGGGGGGGTTCACCCCTCCACTTT
TRBJ1-2 once TRBD1 TRBV16 CASSQGTAVYGYTF TGTGCCAGCAGTCAGGGGACAGCGGTATATGGCTACACCTTC
TRBJ1-6 . . TRBV4-1 CASSQEAVRVNSPLHF TGCGCCAGCAGCCAAGAAGCTGTCAGGGTAAATTCACCCCTCCACTTT
TRBJ1-1 . . TRBV5-6 CASSLQGTEAFF TGTGCCAGCAGCTTGCAGGGGACTGAAGCTTTCTTT
TRBJ2-7 once . TRBV7-9 CASSSRRTIGVDEQYF TGTGCCAGCAGCTCCAGACGGACCATAGGGGTAGACGAGCAGTACTTC
TRBJ1-3 . TRBD1 TRBV10-3 CAISPEDRVYTIYF TGTGCCATCAGTCCTGAGGACAGGGTATACACCATATATTTT
TRBJ1-4 . . TRBV7-9 CASSPRDPGDNEKLFF TGTGCCAGCAGCCCGCGGGATCCTGGGGATAATGAAAAACTGTTTTTT
TRBJ2-1 . TRBD2 TRBV19 CASSIDEGLAGRRKQFF TGTGCCAGTAGTATAGATGAGGGACTAGCGGGGAGACGAAAGCAGTTCTTC
TRBJ2-3 once . TRBV27 CASVPLGTDTQYF TGTGCCAGCGTCCCCCTCGGCACAGATACGCAGTATTTT
TRBJ1-2 . TRBD1 TRBV7-3 CASSSLTGNVESYTF TGTGCCAGCAGCTCTTTGACAGGGAATGTTGAGAGCTACACCTTC
TRBJ1-3 . . TRBV6-6 CASSYSAGSSGNTIYF TGTGCCAGCAGTTACTCGGCGGGAAGCTCTGGAAACACCATATATTTT
TRBJ1-2 . TRBD1 TRBV10-3 CAIRDRVEYGYTF TGTGCCATCCGGGACAGGGTGGAGTATGGCTACACCTTC
TRBJ1-6 . TRBD1 TRBV6-6 CASSHLTGEGSPLHF TGTGCCAGCAGTCATCTGACAGGGGAGGGTTCACCCCTCCACTTT
TRBJ2-7 . TRBD1 TRBV7-8 CASSAVPGTEDSYEQYF TGTGCCAGCAGCGCCGTTCCCGGGACAGAGGATTCCTACGAGCAGTACTTC
TRBJ2-3 . . TRBV11-2 CASSLWGVSTDTQYF TGTGCCAGCAGCTTATGGGGGGTTAGCACAGATACGCAGTATTTT
TRBJ1-5 once TRBD1 TRBV6-4 CASSEGQGVQPQHF TGTGCCAGCAGTGAGGGGCAGGGGGTTCAGCCCCAGCATTTT
TRBJ2-7 . TRBD1 TRBV12-5 CASGITRGRVYEQYF TGTGCTAGTGGTATAACCAGGGGGCGCGTCTACGAGCAGTACTTC
TRBJ1-2 . . TRBV2 CASRADATKEGYTF TGTGCCAGCAGGGCTGACGCTACCAAGGAGGGCTACACCTTC
TRBJ2-7 . . TRBV11-2 CASSHSYEQYF TGTGCCAGCAGTCACTCCTACGAGCAGTACTTC
TRBJ1-6 . . TRBV30 CAWTNLSPLHF TGTGCCTGGACTAACCTTTCACCCCTCCACTTT
TRBJ2-1 . . TRBV21-1 CASSKGRLVPSGEQFF TGTGCCAGCAGCAAAGGAAGACTAGTACCCTCCGGGGAGCAGTTCTTC
TRBJ2-6 . TRBD2 TRBV13 CASSLGGGSLANVLTF TGTGCCAGCAGCTTAGGGGGGGGGTCTCTGGCCAACGTCCTGACTTTC
TRBJ1-1 . . TRBV7-9 CASRIGGKNTEAFF TGTGCCAGCAGAATCGGCGGCAAGAACACTGAAGCTTTCTTT
TRBJ2-5 . TRBD2 TRBV7-2 CASSLGGGVQETQYF TGTGCCAGCAGCTTAGGCGGGGGGGTACAAGAGACCCAGTACTTC
TRBJ2-7 . . TRBV10-2 CASSELKQGYEQYF TGCGCCAGCAGTGAGTTGAAGCAGGGGTACGAGCAGTACTTC
TRBJ1-3 . . TRBV19 CASNKGVGGNTIYF TGTGCCAGTAACAAAGGGGTTGGAGGAAACACCATATATTTT
TRBJ2-2 . TRBD1 TRBV5-1 CASSIGQGAKELFF TGCGCCAGCAGCATTGGACAGGGGGCTAAGGAGCTGTTTTTT
TRBJ2-1 . . TRBV4-1 CASGYRAGNEQFF TGCGCCAGCGGCTACAGGGCCGGGAATGAGCAGTTCTTC
TRBJ1-2 once TRBD1 TRBV30 CAWQALRAGTVNYGYTF TGTGCCTGGCAAGCTCTAAGAGCCGGGACAGTTAACTATGGCTACACCTTC
TRBJ2-2 . . TRBV2 CASSVRDMANTGELFF TGTGCCAGCAGTGTCCGGGACATGGCGAACACCGGGGAGCTGTTTTTT
TRBJ1-4 . . TRBV9 CASSGRENNEKLFF TGTGCCAGCAGCGGCCGGGAGAATAATGAAAAACTGTTTTTT
TRBJ1-1 . . TRBV7-9 CASSSEWGGLDTEAFF TGTGCCAGCAGCTCTGAATGGGGGGGGCTAGACACTGAAGCTTTCTTT
TRBJ2-7 . TRBD2 TRBV5-1 CASTLGGGYEQYF TGCGCCAGCACCCTGGGGGGGGGCTACGAGCAGTACTTC
TRBJ1-1 . . TRBV7-7 CASSPGDGAEAFF TGTGCTAGCAGCCCGGGGGACGGGGCCGAAGCTTTCTTT
TRBJ2-3 . . TRBV27 CASSLWAGSTDTQYF TGTGCCAGCAGTTTATGGGCAGGGAGCACAGATACGCAGTATTTT
TRBJ2-7 few . TRBV10-1 CASSVADSYEQYF TGCGCCAGCAGTGTAGCCGACTCCTACGAGCAGTACTTC
TRBJ2-5 . TRBD2 TRBV7-3 CASSLLGGRGETQYF TGTGCCAGCAGCTTACTCGGAGGGAGGGGAGAGACCCAGTACTTC
TRBJ1-2 . . TRBV28 CASRPGGFGMYGCTF TGTGCCAGCCGCCCCGGGGGGTTTGGGATGTATGGCTGCACCTTC
TRBJ1-3 . . TRBV5-6 CASSFGTIGNTIYF TGTGCCAGCAGCTTTGGGACAATCGGAAACACCATATATTTT
TRBJ1-4 . . TRBV4-1 CASSHPPHAGEKLFF TGCGCCAGCAGCCACCCGCCGCACGCGGGTGAAAAACTGTTTTTT
TRBJ2-1 . TRBD2 TRBV15 CATSRVASGELGYNEQFF TGTGCCACCAGCAGAGTGGCTAGCGGGGAACTGGGATACAATGAGCAGTTCTTC
TRBJ1-1 . . TRBV7-9 CASSSTTGTTEAFF TGTGCCAGCAGCTCCACCACAGGTACCACTGAAGCTTTCTTT